These T cell receptor beta chains were read from a single sample in a study of shared clonotypes between healthy human individuals. The table came from immunoSEQ multiplex PCR; TCRdb's copy has only in-frame clones and leaves some out. Of 400,000 to 600,000 clones listed, about three quarters are singletons. Sample: PBMCs. The receptors derive from a woman aged 40 to 49 in good health. Some clones in this sample may be carry-over from other donors' samples. Both conserved end residues are part of each CDR3. Each record gives: V gene, J gene, D gene, clone size, CDR3 protein, CDR3 DNA. D genes are given only for firm matches. Only some rows state a clone size, as once, few, many or a class for expanded clones.

>TRBV6-1|TRBJ2-3|TRBD2|few
CASKRLAGSTDTQYF
TGTGCCAGCAAACGACTAGCGGGCAGCACAGATACGCAGTATTTT
>TRBV10-3|TRBJ1-4|TRBD1|.
CAISETGATNEKLFF
TGTGCCATCAGTGAGACAGGGGCAACTAATGAAAAACTGTTTTTT
>TRBV9|TRBJ2-2|TRBD1|.
CASSAGQGTSDTGELFF
TGTGCCAGCAGCGCCGGACAGGGAACGTCGGACACCGGGGAGCTGTTTTTT
>TRBV4-3|TRBJ2-3|TRBD2|.
CASSQEVGGPDTQYF
TGCGCCAGCAGCCAAGAAGTGGGAGGGCCAGATACGCAGTATTTT
>TRBV19|TRBJ2-1|TRBD1|once
CASSIGRTGAYNEQFF
TGTGCCAGTAGTATTGGGAGGACAGGGGCTTACAATGAGCAGTTCTTC
>TRBV27|TRBJ2-3|.|.
CASSFEVTADTQYF
TGTGCCAGCAGTTTTGAAGTAACAGCGGATACGCAGTATTTT
>TRBV11-2|TRBJ1-3|TRBD1|once
CASRAGGSGNTIYF
TGTGCCAGCAGGGCAGGGGGCTCTGGAAACACCATATATTTT
>TRBV6-5|TRBJ1-1|.|.
CASSYRSEAFF
TGTGCCAGCAGTTACCGGAGTGAAGCTTTCTTT
>TRBV15|TRBJ1-5|.|.
CATSREARPANQPQHF
TGTGCCACCAGCAGAGAGGCCAGACCAGCAAATCAGCCCCAGCATTTT
>TRBV19|TRBJ1-1|.|.
CASSTKRGMNTEAFF
TGTGCCAGTAGTACAAAAAGGGGTATGAACACTGAAGCTTTCTTT
>TRBV11-2|TRBJ2-5|TRBD1|.
CASSLGAGGLQETQYF
TGTGCCAGCAGCTTAGGGGCAGGGGGCCTCCAAGAGACCCAGTACTTC
>TRBV15|TRBJ2-3|.|once
CATSSGSWADTQYF
TGTGCCACCAGCAGCGGGAGTTGGGCAGATACGCAGTATTTT
>TRBV10-3|TRBJ2-7|TRBD2|once
CAISETGGVYEQYF
TGTGCCATCAGTGAAACCGGGGGGGTCTACGAGCAGTACTTC
>TRBV5-1|TRBJ2-1|.|.
CASSRMSSYNEQFF
TGCGCCAGCAGCCGGATGAGCTCCTACAATGAGCAGTTCTTC
>TRBV28|TRBJ2-1|.|.
CASNTGATNNEQFF
TGTGCCAGCAATACGGGAGCCACCAACAATGAGCAGTTCTTC
>TRBV5-4|TRBJ2-7|.|.
CASSLQGPYEQYF
TGTGCCAGCAGCTTGCAGGGTCCCTACGAGCAGTACTTC
>TRBV18|TRBJ2-1|TRBD2|.
CASRSSGVHNEQFF
TGTGCCAGCCGCTCTAGCGGGGTCCACAATGAGCAGTTCTTC
>TRBV11-2|TRBJ2-5|.|.
CASSLAFGTSRGTQYF
TGTGCCAGCAGCTTAGCCTTTGGGACCTCTCGAGGGACCCAGTACTTC
>TRBV2|TRBJ1-1|TRBD1|.
CASSPWTGLNTEAFF
TGTGCCAGCAGTCCCTGGACAGGCTTGAACACTGAAGCTTTCTTT
>TRBV5-4|TRBJ1-3|.|many
CASSTGTSRSGNTIYF
TGTGCCAGCAGCACTGGGACCTCCCGTTCTGGAAACACCATATATTTT
>TRBV5-1|TRBJ2-7|TRBD1|few
CASSPRSDRVYEQYF
TGCGCCAGCAGCCCCAGATCCGACAGGGTATACGAGCAGTACTTC
>TRBV30|TRBJ2-2|TRBD2|once
CASTSGVYTGELFF
TGTGCCTCCACTAGCGGGGTTTACACCGGGGAGCTGTTTTTT
>TRBV11-2|TRBJ2-1|TRBD1|.
CASSLSFAGQGYNEQFF
TGTGCCAGCAGCTTAAGTTTTGCGGGACAGGGATACAATGAGCAGTTCTTC
>TRBV27|TRBJ2-1|TRBD1|.
CASGQGGLVEEEYNEQFF
TGTGCCAGCGGACAGGGGGGGTTAGTAGAGGAAGAATACAATGAGCAGTTCTTC
>TRBV18|TRBJ2-5|TRBD1|.
CASSSGTGKETQYF
TGTGCCAGCTCTTCCGGGACAGGGAAAGAGACCCAGTACTTC
>TRBV7-3|TRBJ2-7|TRBD1|.
CASSPRQGSYEQYF
TGTGCCAGCAGCCCCAGACAGGGTTCCTACGAGCAGTACTTC
>TRBV2|TRBJ2-1|.|.
CASSRTGDSYNEQFF
TGTGCCAGCAGCCGCACCGGGGATTCCTACAATGAGCAGTTCTTC
>TRBV2|TRBJ1-2|.|.
CASSPDGLYGYTF
TGTGCCAGCAGTCCTGACGGTCTCTATGGCTACACCTTC
>TRBV5-5|TRBJ2-7|TRBD1|many
CASSHRGQSPSEQYF
TGTGCCAGCAGCCACCGGGGACAGTCCCCTTCGGAGCAGTACTTC
>TRBV7-8|TRBJ2-5|.|.
CASSVQETQYF
TGTGCCAGCAGCGTCCAAGAGACCCAGTACTTC
>TRBV27|TRBJ2-1|TRBD2|once
CASSLEDWTSGSRGQFF
TGTGCCAGCAGTTTAGAGGATTGGACTAGCGGGAGTAGAGGGCAGTTCTTC
>TRBV18|TRBJ1-3|.|.
CASSPFAGNTIYF
TGTGCCAGCTCACCTTTCGCTGGAAACACCATATATTTT
>TRBV10-3|TRBJ1-2|.|.
CAITDNLYGYTF
TGTGCCATCACGGACAACCTCTATGGCTACACCTTC
>TRBV2|TRBJ1-1|.|once
CASSGGADAAFF
TGTGCCAGCAGCGGCGGGGCCGATGCGGCTTTCTTT
>TRBV5-1|TRBJ2-3|TRBD2|.
CASRPQAGISTDTQYF
TGCGCCAGCAGACCGCAAGCGGGAATTAGCACAGATACGCAGTATTTT
>TRBV19|TRBJ2-1|.|many
CASSTGLSWGNEQFF
TGTGCCAGTAGTACCGGACTGTCCTGGGGCAATGAGCAGTTCTTC
>TRBV5-4|TRBJ2-1|.|.
CASSVGPVGVYNEQFF
TGTGCCAGCAGCGTGGGTCCGGTTGGGGTATACAATGAGCAGTTCTTC
>TRBV6-5|TRBJ2-1|.|.
CASRTIQNEQFF
TGTGCCAGCAGAACTATACAGAATGAGCAGTTCTTC
>TRBV5-1|TRBJ2-2|.|.
CASSWGDNANTGELFF
TGCGCCAGCAGCTGGGGGGACAACGCGAACACCGGGGAGCTGTTTTTT
>TRBV28|TRBJ1-1|.|few
CASSPLPARGSTEAFF
TGTGCCAGCAGTCCCCTCCCGGCGCGGGGAAGCACTGAAGCTTTCTTT
>TRBV10-3|TRBJ2-3|.|.
CAISEVGRISDTQYF
TGTGCCATCAGTGAAGTGGGACGGATCTCGGATACGCAGTATTTT
>TRBV5-1|TRBJ1-2|.|.
CASSLAPSGYGYTF
TGCGCCAGCAGCTTGGCACCGTCGGGCTATGGCTACACCTTC
>TRBV6-6|TRBJ2-7|TRBD2|.
CASSSRENPHEQYF
TGTGCCAGCAGTTCGCGGGAGAATCCCCACGAGCAGTACTTC
>TRBV7-6|TRBJ2-1|.|.
CASSPGDSPPEQFF
TGTGCCAGCAGCCCCGGCGACTCTCCCCCGGAGCAGTTCTTC
>TRBV28|TRBJ2-7|TRBD2|.
CASSLSGGASGPYEQYF
TGTGCCAGCAGTTTATCGGGAGGGGCTAGCGGCCCCTACGAGCAGTACTTC
>TRBV19|TRBJ1-2|.|.
CASSMGRVDYGYTF
TGTGCCAGTAGTATGGGGCGCGTTGACTATGGCTACACCTTC
>TRBV2|TRBJ1-1|TRBD1|.
CASPRDRGLTEAFF
TGTGCCAGCCCCCGGGACAGGGGGCTCACTGAAGCTTTCTTT
>TRBV2|TRBJ2-2|TRBD1|.
CASRRDRDTGELFF
TGTGCCAGCAGGAGGGACAGGGACACCGGGGAGCTGTTTTTT
>TRBV19|TRBJ2-7|TRBD1|.
CARMDRGVEQYF
TGTGCCAGGATGGACAGGGGTGTCGAGCAGTACTTC
>TRBV6-4|TRBJ1-1|.|.
CASSDSMNTEAFF
TGTGCCAGCAGTGACTCAATGAACACTGAAGCTTTCTTT
>TRBV6-5|TRBJ2-3|TRBD2|.
CASRRLAGGSDTQYF
TGTGCCAGCCGGCGACTAGCGGGAGGGTCAGATACGCAGTATTTT
>TRBV7-9|TRBJ2-7|.|.
CASSEAYEQYF
TGTGCCAGCAGCGAAGCTTACGAGCAGTACTTC
>TRBV30|TRBJ2-7|.|.
CAWTPPAGGYEQYF
TGTGCCTGGACTCCACCGGCAGGGGGGTACGAGCAGTACTTC